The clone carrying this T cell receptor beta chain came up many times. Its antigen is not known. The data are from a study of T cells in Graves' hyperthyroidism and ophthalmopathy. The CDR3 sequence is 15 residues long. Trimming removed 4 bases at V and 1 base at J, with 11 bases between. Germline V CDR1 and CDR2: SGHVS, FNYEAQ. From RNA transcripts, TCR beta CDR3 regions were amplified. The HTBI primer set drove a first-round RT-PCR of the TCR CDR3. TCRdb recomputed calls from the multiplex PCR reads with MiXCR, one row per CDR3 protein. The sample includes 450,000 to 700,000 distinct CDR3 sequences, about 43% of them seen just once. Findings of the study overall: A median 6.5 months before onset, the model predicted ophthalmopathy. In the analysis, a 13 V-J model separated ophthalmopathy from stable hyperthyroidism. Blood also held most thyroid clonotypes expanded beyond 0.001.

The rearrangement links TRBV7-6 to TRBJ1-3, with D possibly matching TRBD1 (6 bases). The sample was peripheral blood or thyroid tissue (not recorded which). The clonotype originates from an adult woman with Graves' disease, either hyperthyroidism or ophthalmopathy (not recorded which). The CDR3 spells CASSSGGLSGNTIYF. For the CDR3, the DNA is TGTGCCAGCAGCTCCGGGGGGCTATCTGGAAACACCATATATTTT.